This T cell receptor (beta chain) was identified in a study of siplizumab effects on memory and regulatory T cells. Study-level findings and limits: It was not possible to assign a naive or memory phenotype to roughly 80-96% of proliferating CD4+ or CD8+ clones. Under siplizumab, an average around 69% of mappable alloreactive CD4+ clones were Treg-derived, compared with approximately 25% in controls. Alloreactive clones mapping to unstimulated subsets formed only a minor fraction.

There are 15 residues in the CDR3. Losses at the gene ends were 7 bases for V and 0 bases for J; bases not matched to a gene: 7. Germline loops: CDR1 ENHRY, CDR2 SYGVKD. It was approximately 99,000 TCR templates that were assayed per sample. TCRdb's copy holds only in-frame clones and misses some; the assay was immunoSEQ multiplex PCR. The sample includes more than 85,000 clones, 80% to 95% of them seen just once. About this clone itself: The antigen is not known.

Sequencing used CD4+ T cells sorted from blood. This chain uses TRBV10-3 with TRBJ2-7, with 9 bases that match TRBD2. The receptor's source is a human donor in good health. Some clones in this sample may be carry-over from other donors' samples. DNA for the CDR3: TGTGCCATCAAACCTAGCGGGATGAGCTCCTACGAGCAGTACTTC. Translating gives CAIKPSGMSSYEQYF.